This T cell receptor beta chain was obtained from a study of blood T cell repertoires in COVID-19. TCRdb's copy holds only in-frame clones and misses some; the assay was immunoSEQ multiplex PCR. Of 150,000 to 200,000 clones listed, 94% are singletons. The germline gives CDR1 LNHDA, CDR2 SQIVND (reference sequence). The trim removed 5 bases at V and 5 bases at J, leaving 8 bases unmatched. This CDR3 region has 14 residues. The sequencing input was peripheral blood. The TCR sequence derives from a man between 25 and 39 years old with COVID-19, enrolled during active disease. V gene TRBV19 combines with J gene TRBJ1-2, with 7 bases fitting TRBD1. CDR3 loop: CASSQGTARYGYTF. DNA of the CDR3: TGTGCCAGTAGTCAAGGGACAGCTAGATATGGCTACACCTTC.